This T cell receptor beta chain was recovered during a study of blood T cell repertoires in COVID-19. Study-level information: The United States, Italy and Spain supplied acute and convalescent COVID-19 samples.

Sequenced by immunoSEQ multiplex PCR; TCRdb stores in-frame clones only, minus some. This table has 200,000 to 300,000 clones, approximately 88% appearing once. V was clipped by 0 bases and J by 9 bases; unmatched bases: 9. The length of the CDR3 is 16 residues. CDR1 and CDR2 from the germline V gene are SGDLS and YYNGEE. V is TRBV9 and J is TRBJ1-6; 7 bases align to TRBD1. This TCR derives from a woman aged 40 to 50 with acute COVID-19. Sequencing was carried out using PBMCs or T cells enriched from blood (not recorded which). CDR3 sequence reads: CASSVGNDRVTSPLHF. The DNA for the CDR3 is TGTGCCAGCAGCGTAGGGAACGACAGGGTTACTTCACCCCTCCACTTT.